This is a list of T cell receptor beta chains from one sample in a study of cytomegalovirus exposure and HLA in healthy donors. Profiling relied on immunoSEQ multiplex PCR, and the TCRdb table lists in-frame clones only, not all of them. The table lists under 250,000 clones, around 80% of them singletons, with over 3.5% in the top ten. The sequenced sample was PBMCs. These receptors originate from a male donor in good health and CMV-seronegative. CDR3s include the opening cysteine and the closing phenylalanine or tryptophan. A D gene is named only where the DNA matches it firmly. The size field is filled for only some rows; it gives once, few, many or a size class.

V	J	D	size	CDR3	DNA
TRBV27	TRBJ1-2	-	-	CASSGISNYGYTF	TGTGCCAGCTCGGGGATTTCTAACTATGGCTACACCTTC
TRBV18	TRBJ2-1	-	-	CASSPKGNEQFF	TGTGCCAGCTCACCCAAGGGGAATGAGCAGTTCTTC
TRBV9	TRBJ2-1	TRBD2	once	CASSLRWGREGNEQFF	TGTGCCAGCAGCCTCCGCTGGGGCAGGGAGGGCAATGAGCAGTTCTTC
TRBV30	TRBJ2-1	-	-	CAWKGQMYNEQFF	TGTGCCTGGAAGGGGCAGATGTACAATGAGCAGTTCTTC
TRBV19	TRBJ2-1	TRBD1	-	CASSMTGGYNEQFF	TGTGCCAGTAGTATGACAGGGGGATACAATGAGCAGTTCTTC
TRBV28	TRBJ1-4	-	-	CASSIGQWNEKLFF	TGTGCCAGCAGTATCGGACAGTGGAATGAAAAACTGTTTTTT
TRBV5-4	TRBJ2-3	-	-	CASRNPGTRSTDTQYF	TGTGCCAGCCGAAATCCGGGGACTCGCAGCACAGATACGCAGTATTTT
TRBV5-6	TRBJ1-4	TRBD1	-	CASSLGQVGEKLFF	TGTGCCAGCAGCTTAGGACAGGTTGGTGAAAAACTGTTTTTT
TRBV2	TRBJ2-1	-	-	CASRGSRGFMDEQFF	TGTGCCAGCAGGGGGTCGCGCGGGTTTATGGATGAGCAGTTCTTC
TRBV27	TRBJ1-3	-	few	CASRRGGRSGNTIYF	TGTGCCTCGAGGAGGGGCGGGAGGTCTGGAAACACCATATATTTT
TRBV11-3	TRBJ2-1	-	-	CASSSEKVSGVPYYRFF	TGTGCCAGCAGCTCAGAAAAGGTTTCAGGGGTCCCGTACTACCGGTTCTTC
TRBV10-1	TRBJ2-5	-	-	CASSGLGAGATQYF	TGCGCCAGCAGTGGATTAGGGGCAGGGGCGACCCAGTACTTC
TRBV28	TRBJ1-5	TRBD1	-	CASSGGQGQPQHF	TGTGCCAGCAGTGGGGGACAGGGGCAGCCCCAGCATTTT
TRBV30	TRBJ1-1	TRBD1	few	CAWSPGGLNTEAFF	TGTGCCTGGAGTCCAGGGGGCCTGAACACTGAAGCTTTCTTT
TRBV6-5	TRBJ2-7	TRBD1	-	CASNLQGGSYEQYF	TGTGCCAGCAATCTACAGGGGGGAAGCTACGAGCAGTACTTC
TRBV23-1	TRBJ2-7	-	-	CASTQLVVGAKLLYEQYF	TGCGCCAGCACCCAACTCGTGGTGGGAGCTAAGTTATTGTATGAGCAGTACTTC
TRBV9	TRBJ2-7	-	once	CASSPQDSYEQYF	TGTGCCAGCAGCCCTCAGGACAGCTACGAGCAGTACTTC
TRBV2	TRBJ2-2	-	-	CASKLVGTGELFF	TGTGCCAGCAAGCTAGTGGGCACCGGGGAGCTGTTTTTT
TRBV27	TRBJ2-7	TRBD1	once	CASSSGTGGNEQYF	TGTGCCAGCAGTTCTGGGACAGGGGGAAACGAGCAGTACTTC
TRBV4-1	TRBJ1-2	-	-	CASSQESGSTRGYTF	TGCGCCAGCAGCCAAGAATCAGGGTCCACACGGGGCTACACCTTC
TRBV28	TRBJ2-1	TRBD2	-	CASSSLAGAYNEQFF	TGTGCCAGCAGTTCGTTAGCGGGAGCTTACAATGAGCAGTTCTTC
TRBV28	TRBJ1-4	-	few	CASRTQGFREGKLFF	TGTGCCAGCAGAACACAGGGCTTTCGGGAGGGAAAACTGTTTTTT
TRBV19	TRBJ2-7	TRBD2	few	CASRTTSGSSYEQYF	TGTGCCAGTCGCACGACTAGCGGGAGCTCCTACGAGCAGTACTTC
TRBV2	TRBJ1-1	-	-	CASSDRGEAFF	TGTGCCAGCAGTGACAGGGGTGAAGCTTTCTTT
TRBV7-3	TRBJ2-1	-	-	CASSSADNEQFF	TGTGCCAGCAGCTCCGCGGACAATGAGCAGTTCTTC
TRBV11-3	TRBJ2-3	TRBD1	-	CASSRTGDQTDTQYF	TGTGCCAGCAGCCGTACAGGGGATCAGACAGATACGCAGTATTTT
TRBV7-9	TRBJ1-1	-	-	CASSVTGGNTEAFF	TGTGCCAGCAGCGTCACAGGCGGCAACACTGAAGCTTTCTTT
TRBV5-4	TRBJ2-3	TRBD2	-	CASSLKLAETSGLDTQYF	TGTGCCAGCAGCTTGAAGCTAGCGGAGACCTCCGGTCTTGATACGCAGTATTTT
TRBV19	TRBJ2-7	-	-	CASSMRAGTYEQYF	TGTGCCAGTAGTATGAGGGCTGGGACCTACGAGCAGTACTTC
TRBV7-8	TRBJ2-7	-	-	CASSLRDNPYGPYEQYF	TGTGCCAGCAGCCTCCGGGACAACCCATATGGGCCCTACGAGCAGTACTTC
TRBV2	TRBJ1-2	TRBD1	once	CASRAGTANYGYTF	TGTGCCAGCAGAGCCGGGACAGCTAACTATGGCTACACCTTC
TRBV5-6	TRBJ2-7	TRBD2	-	CASSLGLAGHYEQYF	TGTGCCAGCAGCCTGGGACTAGCGGGCCACTACGAGCAGTACTTC
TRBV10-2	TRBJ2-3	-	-	CASRGRGFETDTQYF	TGCGCCAGCAGGGGGCGGGGATTTGAAACAGATACGCAGTATTTT
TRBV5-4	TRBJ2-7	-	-	CASSNSYEQYF	TGTGCCAGCAGCAACTCCTACGAGCAGTACTTC
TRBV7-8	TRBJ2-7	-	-	CASSSLERTYEQYF	TGTGCCAGCAGCTCCCTTGAGAGGACCTACGAGCAGTACTTC
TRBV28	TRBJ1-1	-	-	CASSLGGNTEAFF	TGTGCCAGCAGTTTGGGGGGAAACACTGAAGCTTTCTTT
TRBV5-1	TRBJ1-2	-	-	CASSPRTDRNYGYTF	TGCGCCAGCAGCCCCAGGACAGACCGGAACTATGGCTACACCTTC
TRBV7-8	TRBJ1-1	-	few	CASSLEATDYEAFF	TGTGCCAGCAGCTTAGAGGCGACGGACTATGAAGCTTTCTTT
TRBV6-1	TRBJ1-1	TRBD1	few	CASSESRTGVNTEAFF	TGTGCCAGCAGTGAAAGTCGGACAGGGGTAAACACTGAAGCTTTCTTT
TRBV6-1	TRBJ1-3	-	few	CASSELAGGNTIYF	TGTGCCAGCAGTGAACTCGCAGGGGGAAACACCATATATTTT
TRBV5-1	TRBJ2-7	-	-	CARLKQGLSYEQYF	TGCGCCAGGCTTAAACAGGGCCTCTCCTACGAGCAGTACTTC
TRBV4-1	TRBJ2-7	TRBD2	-	CASSYLAGGPQYEQYF	TGCGCCAGCAGCTACCTAGCGGGAGGGCCTCAGTACGAGCAGTACTTC
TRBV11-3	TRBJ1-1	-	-	CASSAGRGRIPAFF	TGTGCCAGCAGCGCCGGACGGGGTAGAATACCGGCTTTCTTT
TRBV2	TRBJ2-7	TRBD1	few	CASSTDRAYNEQYF	TGTGCCAGCAGTACTGACAGGGCTTACAACGAGCAGTACTTC